The 27 T cell receptor beta chains presented below share a single source sample, sequenced in a study of Ad26.COV2.S vaccination and SARS-CoV-2 variants. Sequencing used immunoSEQ multiplex PCR; TCRdb keeps in-frame clones, though not all of them. The sample has 85,000 to 95,000 clones, approximately 77% seen once. The sample consisted of peripheral blood, taken after recovery from COVID-19. The receptors come from a human donor who had recovered from COVID-19.

The chain combines TRBV28 with TRBJ1-1; D call uncertain. Germline V gives CDR1 MDHEN, CDR2 SYDVKM. The V gene lost 2 bases and the J gene lost 8 bases, with 15 bases spanning the gap. The CDR3 runs to 14 residues. CDR3 coding DNA: TGTGCCAGCAGTTTACGGTGGGAGAGTACCGAAGCTTTCTTT. As protein: CASSLRWESTEAFF.

The V gene is TRBV28, the J gene TRBJ1-5, with 7 bases aligning to TRBD1. Losses at the gene ends were 6 bases for V and 4 bases for J; bases not matched to a gene: 9. This CDR3 is 15 amino acids long. Germline CDR1 reads MDHEN; CDR2 reads SYDVKM. CDR3 region: CASSLARGKNQPQHF. CDR3 DNA: TGTGCCAGCAGCCTGGCCAGGGGGAAAAATCAGCCCCAGCATTTT. Combining the CDR3 with reference TRBV28 and TRBJ1-5 gives the whole variable domain DVKVTQSSRYLVKRTGEKVFLECVQDMDHENMFWYRQDPGLGLRLIYFSYDVKMKEKGDIPEGYSVSREKKERFSLILESASTNQTSMYLCASSLARGKNQPQHFGDGTRLSIL.

This clone was found a few times. The chain combines TRBV18 with TRBJ2-1; 10 nucleotides match TRBD1. The V gene end was trimmed by 6 bases and the J gene end by 2 bases; junction bases not matched to a gene: 13. Looked up from germline, CDR1 is KGHSH and CDR2 is LQKENI. The CDR3 covers 18 residues. The CDR3 nucleotides are TGTGCCAGCTCTCCCGGGACAGGGGCCCCAAAAGCCTACAATGAGCAGTTCTTC. Translation: CASSPGTGAPKAYNEQFF.

The table lists this clone with many counts. The rearrangement links TRBV19 to TRBJ2-5, with D tentatively TRBD1 (5 bases). This CDR3 is built from 13 residues. Germline CDR1 is LNHDA and CDR2 is SQIVND (reference sequence). Deletions cut 5 bases from V and 5 bases from J, with 12 bases between. DNA of the CDR3: TGTGCCAGTAGTCAACAGGATGGCGAGACCCAGTACTTC. Its protein product is CASSQQDGETQYF.

V is TRBV5-1 and J is TRBJ2-3, with 7 bases lining up with TRBD1. V was clipped by 5 bases and J by 2 bases; unmatched bases: 8. This CDR3 has 15 amino acids. Germline values: CDR1 SGHRS, CDR2 YFSETQ. CDR3 DNA: TGCGCCAGCAGTCCGGGACAGCTTTTCACAGATACGCAGTATTTT. Translated: CASSPGQLFTDTQYF. Looking up the rest from reference TRBV5-1 and TRBJ2-3 gives the full variable domain: KAGVTQTPRYLIKTRGQQVTLSCSPISGHRSVSWYQQTPGQGLQFLFEYFSETQRNKGNFPGRFSGRQFSNSRSEMNVSTLELGDSALYLCASSPGQLFTDTQYFGPGTRLTVL.

This chain uses TRBV5-4 with TRBJ2-1; D not resolved. The V gene lost 0 bases and the J gene lost 0 bases, with 7 bases spanning the gap. The CDR3 is made up of 15 amino acids. CDR1 is SGHNT, CDR2 YYREEE, per germline (reference sequence). CDR3 sequence reads: CASSLDSGSYNEQFF. The CDR3 bases are TGTGCCAGCAGCTTGGATTCGGGCTCCTACAATGAGCAGTTCTTC.

The CDR3 DNA follows: TGTGCCAGCAGCTTATCGGGTCGGGCCTATGGCTACACCTTC. Protein sequence: CASSLSGRAYGYTF. The genes are TRBV11-2 and TRBJ1-2; no definite D call. Trimming took 2 bases from V and 4 from J, leaving 11 bases between them. In germline, CDR1 is SGHAT, CDR2 FQNNGV. The CDR3 consists of 14 residues.

The chain has TRBV6-6 and TRBJ1-2; tentative D call: TRBD1 (5 bases). The length of the CDR3 is 16 residues. Germline-derived CDR1 and CDR2 are MNHNY and SVGAGI (reference sequence). V lost 0 bases and J lost 4, with 15 bases in between. The CDR3 spells CASSYSGRRGLYGYTF. As DNA, the CDR3 is TGTGCCAGCAGTTACTCCGGCAGGAGGGGACTCTATGGCTACACCTTC.

The chain is built from TRBV6-5 and TRBJ1-2, with a possible D match to TRBD1 (6 bases). CDR1 is MNHEY and CDR2 is SVGAGI in the germline V gene. V lost 5 bases, J lost 12 bases, and 25 bases lay in between. This CDR3 region has 15 residues. Here the CDR3 reads CASSPATGFLRGNTF. In DNA form, the CDR3 reads TGTGCCAGCAGTCCCGCTACAGGGTTTCTCCGGGGAAACACCTTC.

The J gene is TRBJ1-3, the V gene TRBV5-1; perhaps TRBD1 as D (5 bases). Per the germline V gene, CDR1 is SGHRS and CDR2 is YFSETQ. Trimming took 0 bases from V and 4 from J, leaving 14 bases between them. The CDR3 spans 16 residues. DNA of the CDR3: TGCGCCAGCAGCTTGGTGGGGCGACGAGGGGGAAACACCATATATTTT. This encodes CASSLVGRRGGNTIYF.

The chain uses TRBV5-4 and TRBJ2-1, with 10 bases lining up with TRBD2. The V and J ends lost 4 bases and 8 bases, in that order; junction bases with no gene match: 15. Germline V gene lookup returns CDR1 SGHNT and CDR2 YYREEE (reference sequence). The CDR3 is made up of 17 amino acids. The CDR3 loop is CASSDILAGGRGDEQFF. The CDR3 DNA is TGTGCCAGCAGCGATATATTAGCGGGAGGCCGGGGGGATGAGCAGTTCTTC.

The rearrangement links TRBV2 to TRBJ1-5; the D is unclear. Germline V gives CDR1 SNHLY, CDR2 FYNNEI. V was pared by 6 bases and J by 9 bases, with 15 bases between. CDR3 length equals 13 residues. The CDR3 loop reads CASSDPGDRPQHF. In DNA form, the CDR3 reads TGTGCCAGCAGCGATCCTGGGGATCGGCCCCAGCATTTT.

The V and J genes are TRBV29-1 and TRBJ2-4; 10 bases align to TRBD2. J lost 0 bases, V lost 6 bases, and 5 bases had no gene match. Germline V lookup: CDR1 SQVTM, CDR2 ANQGSEA. This CDR3 comprises 15 residues. The CDR3 DNA is TGCAGCGTCGGAGCGGGAGGGATAGCCAAAAACATTCAGTACTTC. Translation gives CSVGAGGIAKNIQYF.

This chain connects TRBV15 to TRBJ1-1; 12 nucleotides align to TRBD1. With V trimmed by 5 bases and J by 5 bases, 6 bases remained unmatched. Germline-derived CDR1 and CDR2 are LNHNV and YYDKDF (reference sequence). The CDR3 runs to 15 residues. The CDR3 region is CATSSPGQGATEAFF. The DNA of the CDR3 is TGTGCCACCAGCTCTCCGGGACAGGGGGCGACTGAAGCTTTCTTT.

This chain joins TRBV28 and TRBJ2-2; 8 positions agree with TRBD1. Germline lookup yields CDR1 MDHEN and CDR2 SYDVKM. The CDR3 has 15 residues. With 6 bases clipped from V and 0 bases from J, the junction kept 3 bases outside the gene matches. The CDR3 spells CASRSGGANTGELFF. For the CDR3, the DNA is TGTGCCAGCAGATCAGGGGGCGCGAACACCGGGGAGCTGTTTTTT. Drawing the rest from reference TRBV28 and TRBJ2-2, the complete variable domain is DVKVTQSSRYLVKRTGEKVFLECVQDMDHENMFWYRQDPGLGLRLIYFSYDVKMKEKGDIPEGYSVSREKKERFSLILESASTNQTSMYLCASRSGGANTGELFFGEGSRLTVL.

The chain is built from TRBV19 and TRBJ2-7, with TRBD2 matching 8 bases. J gave up 1 base and V 0 bases, and 2 bases lay outside the gene matches. Germline-derived CDR1 and CDR2 are LNHDA and SQIVND (reference sequence). This CDR3 spans 15 amino acids. CDR3 nucleotide sequence: TGTGCCAGTAGTATAGACGGGACTAGGTCCTACGAGCAGTACTTC. Amino acids: CASSIDGTRSYEQYF.

The chain uses TRBV20-1 and TRBJ2-7, with TRBD1 matching 7 bases. There are 14 residues in the CDR3. The germline V gene encodes CDR1 DFQATT and CDR2 SNEGSKA (reference sequence). The J segment lost 3 bases and the V segment lost 3 bases, leaving 8 bases of the junction unmatched. The CDR3 here is CSASKSRDSYEQYF. For the CDR3, the DNA is TGCAGTGCTAGTAAGAGCCGGGACAGCTACGAGCAGTACTTC.

The V call is TRBV4-1, the J call TRBJ2-2; possibly TRBD1 for D (5 bases). Germline V gene lookup returns CDR1 MGHRA and CDR2 YSYEKL. This CDR3 contains 19 residues. Trimming took 0 bases from V and 2 from J, leaving 19 bases between them. The CDR3 nucleotides are TGCGCCAGCAGCCAAGATGACAGCACCCGATATTCTAACACCGGGGAGCTGTTTTTT. Translating it yields CASSQDDSTRYSNTGELFF.

This chain joins TRBV24-1 and TRBJ2-6, with a possible D match to TRBD2 (5 bases). The CDR3 extends over 18 amino acids. V lost 1 base and J lost 0, with 12 bases in between. Germline V gives CDR1 KGHDR, CDR2 SFDVKD. The CDR3, as DNA: TGTGCCACCAGTGATTTAAGGAAAGGGAGCTCTGGGGCCAACGTCCTGACTTTC. Protein sequence: CATSDLRKGSSGANVLTF.

The V gene is TRBV7-7, the J gene TRBJ1-5; 8 nucleotides align to TRBD1. The trim removed 10 bases at V and 2 bases at J, leaving 16 bases unmatched. The germline CDR1 and CDR2 sequences are SSHAT and FNYEAQ (reference sequence). This CDR3 contains 17 residues. DNA for the CDR3: TGTGCCAACCCCCATAATCCAGGGGGCGCAGGCAATCAGCCCCAGCATTTT. Its translation is CANPHNPGGAGNQPQHF.

The gene calls are TRBV5-1 and TRBJ1-1; D perhaps matches TRBD1 (5 bases). This CDR3 contains 16 residues. Germline values: CDR1 SGHRS, CDR2 YFSETQ. The germline V and J ends were trimmed by 2 bases and 5 bases, with 19 bases remaining between them. The chain's CDR3 is CASSLQEGQVRTEAFF. CDR3 DNA: TGCGCCAGCAGCTTACAAGAGGGGCAAGTTCGGACTGAAGCTTTCTTT.

The CDR3 spells CSASSIGTEAFF. Here the CDR3 DNA reads TGCAGTGCTAGTTCCATAGGGACCGAAGCTTTCTTT. This chain joins TRBV20-1 and TRBJ1-1, with D maybe TRBD1 (5 bases). Looked up from germline, CDR1 is DFQATT and CDR2 is SNEGSKA (reference sequence). The ends were cut back, 3 bases at V and 8 bases at J, with 13 bases in the middle. The CDR3 is made up of 12 amino acids.

The V and J genes are TRBV7-3 and TRBJ2-6; D possibly corresponds to TRBD1 (6 bases). Germline V lookup: CDR1 SGHTA, CDR2 FQGTGA. The CDR3 spans 19 residues. Trimming left V 5 bases short and J 2 bases short, with 22 bases between. DNA of the CDR3: TGTGCCAGCAGCCCCCCTGGACAGTCTGGAAGGACTGGGGCCAACGTCCTGACTTTC. Amino acids: CASSPPGQSGRTGANVLTF.

The chain joins TRBV24-1 to TRBJ2-7; 9 bases agree with TRBD1. Germline CDR1 is KGHDR and CDR2 is SFDVKD. The CDR3 consists of 13 residues. V trimming: 8 bases; J trimming: 6 bases; junction bases outside the gene matches: 7. CDR3 DNA sequence: TGTGCCACCAACTCTGGACAGGGGTTCGAGCAGTACTTC. The encoded protein is CATNSGQGFEQYF.

The chain employs TRBV5-1 and TRBJ1-1; D not certain. Per the germline V gene, CDR1 is SGHRS and CDR2 is YFSETQ. This CDR3 comprises 14 residues. Trimming shortened V by 2 bases and J by 1 base, and 9 bases separated the two germline ends. CDR3 residues: CASSFEVANTEAFF. The CDR3 DNA sequence: TGCGCCAGCAGCTTTGAGGTTGCGAACACTGAAGCTTTCTTT.

This chain joins TRBV7-9 and TRBJ2-1; D is perhaps TRBD1 or TRBD2 (5 bases each). Trimming left V 9 bases short and J 12 bases short, with 33 bases between. The CDR3 covers 17 residues. Germline-derived CDR1 and CDR2 are SEHNR and FQNEAQ (reference sequence). The CDR3 sequence: CASLPTGQGAASYGQFF. The DNA for the CDR3 is TGTGCCAGTCTTCCGACCGGGCAGGGAGCCGCCTCATATGGGCAGTTCTTC. Full variable domain (remainder filled in from reference TRBV7-9 and TRBJ2-1): DTGVSQNPRHKITKRGQNVTFRCDPISEHNRLYWYRQTLGQGPEFLTYFQNEAQLEKSRLLSDRFSAERPKGSFSTLEIQRTEQGDSAMYLCASLPTGQGAASYGQFFGPGTRLTVL.

The rearrangement links TRBV18 to TRBJ2-7; 7 bases map to TRBD1. The CDR3 runs 12 residues. Looked up from germline, CDR1 is KGHSH and CDR2 is LQKENI. The trim removed 6 bases at V and 7 bases at J, leaving 6 bases unmatched. The CDR3 coding sequence is TGTGCCAGCTCCCCCCAGGGGGATGAGCAGTACTTC. It specifies CASSPQGDEQYF.